Reported below is one TCR beta chain. As yet, its antigen is unknown. This sample is part of a study of T cells after yellow fever vaccination. The wider study: Preparing low-cell-number fractions relied on SMART-Seq v4 Ultra Low Input. Whole-study results and caveats: Most clones from primary vaccination were detected again post-booster (almost 98% CD4, 70% to 90% CD8). Of the clonotypes, a small share occurred in both CD4 and CD8 compartments.

Trimming took off 0 bases at V and 5 bases at J, with 7 bases between the two ends. There are 14 residues in the CDR3. Germline V gene sequence: CDR1 MNHEY, CDR2 SVGAGI. 5'RACE template switching added a universal primer site and UMIs to TCR cDNA. Via MiXCR, TCRdb re-called the 5' RACE reads, giving one row per CDR3 protein. Of some 600,000 distinct CDR3 sequences listed, about 15% are singletons. This TCR was sampled from a man younger than 30 who received the YFV17D yellow fever vaccine. The input for sequencing was PBMCs, taken 5 days after the first yellow fever vaccination. The genes are TRBV6-5 and TRBJ2-2; D not certain. In nucleotides, the CDR3 is TGTGCCAGCAGTTACTCAACAGCGACCGGGGAGCTGTTTTTT. Translated: CASSYSTATGELFF.